Below are 3 T cell receptor beta chains sequenced from a single sample in a study of cytomegalovirus exposure and HLA in healthy donors. The PCR made use of 60 Vbeta and 13 Jbeta primers. Sequencing used immunoSEQ multiplex PCR; TCRdb keeps in-frame clones, though not all of them. The sample lists roughly 120,000 clones, roughly two thirds occurring once. The sample consisted of PBMCs. These receptors originate from a woman between 25 and 40 years old in good health and CMV-seronegative.

This chain uses TRBV20-1 with TRBJ2-1, with a weak D call TRBD2 (6 bases). This CDR3 spans 11 amino acids. V was cut by 6 bases and J by 12 bases, with 15 bases left in between. Germline CDR1 and CDR2: DFQATT and SNEGSKA (reference sequence). In nucleotides, the CDR3 is TGCAGTGCCGCCGGAGAGGAGGGGCAGTTCTTC. Encoded protein: CSAAGEEGQFF.

The CDR3 bases are TGTGCCAGCAAAACGACAGGGGACTATGGCTACACCTTC. It translates to CASKTTGDYGYTF. This chain uses TRBV27 with TRBJ1-2, with 8 nucleotides matching TRBD1. The trim removed 7 bases at V and 3 bases at J, leaving 4 bases unmatched. Germline CDR1 and CDR2: MNHEY and SMNVEV (reference sequence). The CDR3 runs 13 residues.

This clone was picked up one time. The chain employs TRBV7-2 and TRBJ2-5; tentatively, D is TRBD1 (6 bases). V lost 5 bases to trimming and J lost 0 bases, with 10 bases between them. The CDR3 runs to 14 residues. Germline-derived CDR1 and CDR2 are SGHTA and FQGNSA. The DNA for the CDR3 is TGTGCCAGCAGCCCCGGGACAAACCAAGAGACCCAGTACTTC. Translation: CASSPGTNQETQYF.